Following are 11 T cell receptor beta chains from one sample sequenced in a study of shared clonotypes between healthy human individuals. Method: immunoSEQ multiplex PCR; TCRdb's copy keeps in-frame clones and lacks some. The data show about 1.1 million clones, around 78% seen once. Sequenced material: memory CD4+ T cells from PBMCs. Subset described: CD45RA-negative fraction. These receptors originate from a man between 18 and 35 years old in good health. Some clones in this sample may be carry-over from other donors' samples.

The chain combines TRBV7-2 with TRBJ1-5, with 8 bases that match TRBD1. The CDR3 runs 17 residues. Germline loops: CDR1 SGHTA, CDR2 FQGNSA. V shed 4 bases and J 5 bases; nucleotides not matched to a gene: 13. Written as DNA, the CDR3 is TGTGCCAGCAGCTCCCGGACAGGGAAGGCACTTTATCAGCCCCAGCATTTT. Translation gives CASSSRTGKALYQPQHF.

The V gene is TRBV28, the J gene TRBJ2-2, with 7 bases identical to TRBD2. Germline V gene data show CDR1 as MDHEN and CDR2 as SYDVKM. Trimming removed 6 bases from V and 4 bases from J; junction bases left unmatched: 11. The CDR3 is made up of 16 amino acids. CDR3 residues: CASSNRGVHGTGELFF. CDR3 bases: TGTGCCAGCAGCAATCGGGGGGTTCACGGCACCGGGGAGCTGTTTTTT.

V is TRBV5-1 and J is TRBJ2-3, with a weak D call TRBD1 (5 bases). This CDR3 has 13 amino acids. The V gene lost 9 bases and the J gene lost 10 bases, with 21 bases spanning the gap. In germline, CDR1 is SGHRS, CDR2 YFSETQ. CDR3 nucleotide sequence: TGCGCCACCCGGATAGGACAAGATTCTGCGCAGTATTTT. This codes for CATRIGQDSAQYF.

On this clone itself: A read error may explain this, as a much larger clone is one base away. Other DNA sequences in the sample encode the same CDR3. The chain has TRBV29-1 and TRBJ2-1, with D possibly TRBD1 on 6 matching bases. Per germline, CDR1 SQVTM and CDR2 ANQGSEA. The CDR3 runs 16 residues. The CDR3 protein is CSVLDPLGLSRGEQFF. The CDR3 DNA is TGTAGCGTTTTGGATCCTCTTGGACTCTCGAGGGGGGAGCAGTTCTTC.

The chain combines TRBV7-3 with TRBJ2-1; D may be TRBD2 (6 bases). V lost 5 bases to trimming and J lost 7 bases, with 15 bases between them. Germline-derived CDR1 and CDR2 are SGHTA and FQGTGA. This CDR3 has 14 residues. The CDR3 region is CASSLTLGGNEQFF. The CDR3 region has the DNA TGTGCCAGCAGCCTCACCCTGGGGGGTAATGAGCAGTTCTTC.

This clone turned up a few times. The chain is built from TRBV13 and TRBJ1-1, with D unresolved. The germline gives CDR1 PRHDT, CDR2 FYEKMQ (reference sequence). V lost 3 bases to trimming and J lost 5 bases, with 22 bases between them. The CDR3 consists of 17 residues. The CDR3 region is CASSFVWEGSGDTEAFF. The DNA for the CDR3 is TGTGCCAGCAGCTTCGTGTGGGAAGGGAGCGGGGATACTGAAGCTTTCTTT.

The V and J genes are TRBV28 and TRBJ2-7, with TRBD1 identical over 8 bases. Germline V gives CDR1 MDHEN, CDR2 SYDVKM. With 5 bases clipped from V and 0 bases from J, the junction kept 3 bases outside the gene matches. This CDR3 is 14 amino acids long. CDR3 loop: CASSVTGGSYEQYF. The CDR3 nucleotides are TGTGCCAGCAGTGTAACAGGGGGCTCCTACGAGCAGTACTTC.

The chain uses TRBV6-5 and TRBJ2-7, with D possibly TRBD1 on 6 matching bases. The CDR3 is 15 amino acids. V was clipped by 0 bases and J by 3 bases, with 12 bases between them. CDR1 MNHEY and CDR2 SVGAGI come from the germline V gene. The CDR3 DNA is TGTGCCAGCAGTTACTCGAGAAGGGGGAACTACGAGCAGTACTTC. It is translated as CASSYSRRGNYEQYF.

This chain links TRBV5-4 with TRBJ2-1; 7 nucleotides match TRBD2. V shed 4 bases, J shed 8 bases, and the junction held 9 bases outside the gene matches. This CDR3 is built from 14 residues. Germline CDR1 and CDR2: SGHNT and YYREEE (reference sequence). The CDR3 region has the DNA TGTGCCAGCAGCCCAGCCGCGGGAGTTGATGAGCAGTTCTTC. Translating it yields CASSPAAGVDEQFF.

The rearrangement uses TRBV28 and TRBJ2-5; a possible D gene is TRBD1 (5 bases). Trimming removed 6 bases at V and 6 bases at J, with 20 bases between. The CDR3 spans 15 residues. Germline values: CDR1 MDHEN, CDR2 SYDVKM. The CDR3 DNA follows: TGTGCCAGCAGCCCGCTGAATCCAGGGCCCCAGACCCAGTACTTC. This sequence encodes CASSPLNPGPQTQYF.

This clone was seen a handful of times. This chain connects TRBV27 to TRBJ1-2; D is undetermined. Germline loops: CDR1 MNHEY, CDR2 SMNVEV (reference sequence). CDR3 size: 11 residues. Trimming shortened V by 8 bases and J by 1 base, and 5 bases separated the two germline ends. The chain's CDR3 is CASWGNYGYTF. In nucleotides, the CDR3 is TGTGCCAGCTGGGGTAACTATGGCTACACCTTC.